The present T cell receptor beta chain was sequenced within a study of CD8 T cells in ankylosing spondylitis. V dropped 0 bases and J dropped 5 bases, with 11 bases sitting between them. This CDR3 comprises 14 residues. Germline V gene data show CDR1 as SGHTA and CDR2 as FQGNSA. TCRdb re-called the 5' RACE reads through MiXCR, storing one row per CDR3 protein. Of about 240,000 distinct CDR3 sequences listed, roughly 10% are singletons. This clonotype was seen many times. This chain joins TRBV7-2 and TRBJ2-7; D is possibly TRBD1 (6 bases). This clonotype was obtained from a male donor with ankylosing spondylitis or in good health (not recorded which). The source material was blood, either unsorted or a sorted T cell fraction (not recorded which). Here the CDR3 reads CASSLAGAIHEQYF. As DNA, the CDR3 is TGTGCCAGCAGCTTAGCGGGGGCCATCCACGAGCAGTACTTC.